The 22 T cell receptor beta chains below come from one sample, sequenced in a study of T cell changes during pregnancy in multiple sclerosis (dated by TCRdb to the late 2010s). Library construction relied on the immunoSEQ multiplex PCR assay. TCRdb took over this immuneACCESS table, retaining in-frame rearrangements with V and J assigned. Such tables are incomplete; in checked studies, under half of the missing clones stem from an unresolved V gene, and the remainder is unexplained. For this sample the table gives fewer than 85,000 clones, of which nearly 95% were detected only once. The top ten hold 0.85% to 1.3% of the sample. Source: peripheral blood, taken in the second trimester of pregnancy. The source of these receptors is a female donor with multiple sclerosis, enrolled in a pregnancy study.

The V gene is TRBV5-6, the J gene TRBJ1-2; 11 nucleotides match TRBD1. The V and J ends lost 4 bases and 0 bases, in that order; junction bases with no gene match: 5. This CDR3 region has 16 residues. Germline V gives CDR1 SGHDT, CDR2 YYEEEE. CDR3: CASSLRTGGSNYGYTF. Here the CDR3 DNA reads TGTGCCAGCAGCCTCAGGACAGGGGGCTCTAACTATGGCTACACCTTC.

The V call is TRBV21-1, the J call TRBJ2-7; TRBD1 was called by the table and not checked on the DNA. TRBV21-1 is a pseudogene. The CDR3 is made up of 15 amino acids. The CDR3 nucleotides are TGTGCCAGCAGCAGGGGGCCCGGGAACTCCTACGAGCAGTACTTC. This codes for CASSRGPGNSYEQYF.

This sequence joins TRBV7-8 and TRBJ2-1; 7 bases align to TRBD1. The CDR3 runs to 16 residues. Trimming at V came to 4 bases and at J to 1 base, leaving 7 bases not matched to a gene. Germline V lookup: CDR1 SGHVS, CDR2 FQNEAQ. CDR3 sequence: CASSSRTGGSYNEQFF. The CDR3 bases are TGTGCCAGCAGCTCCAGGACAGGTGGGTCCTACAATGAGCAGTTCTTC.

The chain combines TRBV5-1 with TRBJ2-7, with D maybe TRBD1 (9 bases). The germline CDR1 and CDR2 sequences are SGHRS and YFSETQ. The CDR3 covers 18 residues. The V gene lost 5 bases and the J gene lost 7 bases, with 31 bases spanning the gap. CDR3 DNA: TGCGCCAGCAGTCGGGAGGGAACGGGACAGGGTTTTTTGCGTGAGCAGTACTTC. Translated: CASSREGTGQGFLREQYF.

The chain joins TRBV6-1 to TRBJ1-1; D possibly corresponds to TRBD1 (6 bases). Germline V gives CDR1 MNHNS, CDR2 SASEGT. The CDR3 length is 14 residues. Trimming shortened V by 4 bases and J by 2 bases, and 11 bases separated the two germline ends. The CDR3 reads CASSGDTSNTEAFF. The DNA of the CDR3 is TGTGCCAGCAGTGGGGACACCTCCAACACTGAAGCTTTCTTT.

The chain has TRBV9 and TRBJ2-7; TRBD1 matches 10 bases. Germline CDR1 reads SGDLS; CDR2 reads YYNGEE. The ends lost 3 bases at V and 5 bases at J; junction bases unmatched: 8. This CDR3 comprises 15 residues. The CDR3 here is CASSGPTGGNDEQYF. CDR3 sequence (DNA): TGTGCCAGCAGCGGCCCGACAGGGGGCAACGACGAGCAGTACTTC.

This chain links TRBV7-9 with TRBJ2-7; D may be TRBD1 (5 bases). Germline V gene lookup returns CDR1 SEHNR and CDR2 FQNEAQ (reference sequence). The CDR3 extends over 13 amino acids. Between the trimmed V and J ends, which lost 5 bases and 3 bases, there was a span of 11 bases. CDR3 DNA sequence: TGTGCCAGCAGCCGCAGGGCAAGCTACGAGCAGTACTTC. This translates into CASSRRASYEQYF.

The chain recombines TRBV13 with TRBJ2-7, with D possibly TRBD2 on 5 matching bases. This CDR3 comprises 13 residues. Trimming shortened V by 3 bases and J by 3 bases, and 9 bases separated the two germline ends. Per germline, CDR1 PRHDT and CDR2 FYEKMQ (reference sequence). In DNA, the CDR3 is TGTGCCAGCAGCTTCAGGACTGTCTACGAGCAGTACTTC. Protein product: CASSFRTVYEQYF.

This chain joins TRBV15 and TRBJ2-7; a possible D gene is TRBD2 (5 bases). CDR3 length: 13 amino acids. Trimming pared 5 bases from V and 2 bases from J, leaving 10 bases between. Per the germline V gene, CDR1 is LNHNV and CDR2 is YYDKDF (reference sequence). The CDR3 region is CATSRRGAYEQYF. The CDR3 DNA follows: TGTGCCACCAGCCGACGGGGAGCCTACGAGCAGTACTTC.

The V call is TRBV28, the J call TRBJ1-5; maybe TRBD1 (6 bases). V lost 1 base and J 3 bases, leaving 16 bases between the germline ends. The CDR3 loop spans 17 amino acids. The germline CDR1 and CDR2 sequences are MDHEN and SYDVKM. The CDR3 sequence: CASSLSGWTESNQPQHF. The CDR3 DNA follows: TGTGCCAGCAGTTTATCCGGTTGGACAGAATCCAATCAGCCCCAGCATTTT.

This clone was seen just once. The chain joins TRBV2 to TRBJ1-1; unclear D gene. Trimming shortened V by 1 base and J by 1 base, and 10 bases separated the two germline ends. CDR3 length: 15 residues. The germline V gene has CDR1 SNHLY and CDR2 FYNNEI. The CDR3 region is CASSEGGLRNTEAFF. The DNA for the CDR3 is TGTGCCAGCAGTGAAGGAGGACTGAGGAACACTGAAGCTTTCTTT.

The sample holds one count of this clone. This chain uses TRBV15 with TRBJ2-5; TRBD1 might be the D (7 bases). The germline V gene has CDR1 LNHNV and CDR2 YYDKDF (reference sequence). The CDR3 loop spans 14 amino acids. Between the trimmed V and J ends, which lost 6 bases and 4 bases, there was a span of 15 bases. The CDR3 sequence: CATRTGRLGETQYF. CDR3 DNA sequence: TGTGCCACCAGGACAGGGAGGTTGGGAGAGACCCAGTACTTC.

This clone showed up just once. V usage is TRBV2 and J usage is TRBJ1-2; D may be TRBD1 (5 bases). The CDR3 contains 16 residues. Trimming removed 6 bases at V and 6 bases at J, with 23 bases between. Germline V gene data show CDR1 as SNHLY and CDR2 as FYNNEI. CDR3 bases: TGTGCCAGCAGCGAGTCGGTCAGGGTGGTAGGAAATGGCTACACCTTC. Encoded protein: CASSESVRVVGNGYTF.

DNA for the CDR3: TGTGCCAGCAGCTTTGACAGAAACTATGGCTACACCTTC. The encoded protein is CASSFDRNYGYTF. V gene TRBV5-8 combines with J gene TRBJ1-2; tentatively, D is TRBD1 (5 bases). This CDR3 comprises 13 residues. Germline loops: CDR1 SGHTS, CDR2 YDEGEE. The V gene lost 2 bases and the J gene lost 2 bases, with 7 bases spanning the gap.

The chain employs TRBV5-6 and TRBJ1-1; tentative D call: TRBD1 (6 bases). Germline V gene sequence: CDR1 SGHDT, CDR2 YYEEEE. The CDR3 runs 15 residues. Trimming stripped 4 bases from V and 6 bases from J, with 19 bases between. This chain's CDR3 is CASSPGGGLAAEAFF. The CDR3 DNA follows: TGTGCCAGCAGCCCCGGCGGGGGCCTGGCAGCTGAAGCTTTCTTT.

V and J are TRBV27 and TRBJ2-7; 9 nucleotides align to TRBD1. CDR1 and CDR2 (germline): MNHEY, SMNVEV (reference sequence). V dropped 2 bases and J dropped 4; count of bases not matched to a gene: 12. This CDR3 spans 17 amino acids. The CDR3, as DNA: TGTGCCAGCAGTTTAGATCCTCGGACAGGGGACTTATACGAGCAGTACTTC. Protein product: CASSLDPRTGDLYEQYF.

V and J are TRBV5-8 and TRBJ2-2, with D possibly TRBD2 on 6 matching bases. Trimming removed 1 base from V and 2 bases from J, with 15 bases in between. The germline gives CDR1 SGHTS, CDR2 YDEGEE. The CDR3 sequence is 17 residues long. Written as DNA, the CDR3 is TGTGCCAGCAGCTTGATGAACGGGAGAAAAAACACCGGGGAGCTGTTTTTT. Translated: CASSLMNGRKNTGELFF.

The chain links TRBV6-5 to TRBJ2-7; 7 nucleotides line up with TRBD2. Germline CDR1 reads MNHEY; CDR2 reads SVGAGI. The ends lost 6 bases at V and 2 bases at J; junction bases unmatched: 10. This CDR3 has 15 amino acids. The CDR3 reads CASRTMGGLPYEQYF. The CDR3 DNA is TGTGCCAGCAGGACCATGGGGGGGTTGCCCTACGAGCAGTACTTC.

The chain joins TRBV11-2 to TRBJ2-7, with a possible D match to TRBD1 (6 bases). The V end was cut by 5 bases, the J end by 3 bases, with 11 bases between. The CDR3 totals 13 residues. Germline V gene data show CDR1 as SGHAT and CDR2 as FQNNGV. CDR3 in DNA: TGTGCCAGCAGCCCGCTACAGGGCTACGAGCAGTACTTC. It yields the protein CASSPLQGYEQYF.

This sequence joins TRBV9 and TRBJ1-1; 8 bases map to TRBD1. Per germline, CDR1 SGDLS and CDR2 YYNGEE. This CDR3 spans 19 amino acids. Germline trimming cut 3 bases from V and 0 bases from J; bases unmatched to any gene: 16. CDR3 sequence: CASSDEHAGQGLLNTEAFF. CDR3 DNA: TGTGCCAGCAGCGATGAACACGCTGGACAGGGCCTATTGAACACTGAAGCTTTCTTT.

Written as DNA, the CDR3 is TGTGCCAGCAGTTTAGGGACGGGGGATGAAGCTTTCTTT. It is translated as CASSLGTGDEAFF. J is TRBJ1-1 and V is TRBV27; perhaps TRBD1 as D (5 bases). V shed 2 bases and J shed 7 bases, with 11 bases lying between them. Germline assignment: CDR1 MNHEY and CDR2 SMNVEV (reference sequence). There are 13 residues in the CDR3.

The gene calls are TRBV11-3 and TRBJ2-1; D is unclear. With 4 bases removed from V and 7 bases from J, the gap between germline ends came to 5 bases. Germline V lookup: CDR1 SGHNT, CDR2 YENEEA. This CDR3 region has 11 residues. The CDR3 coding sequence is TGTGCCAGCAGCTGGCAAAATGAGCAGTTCTTC. This translates into CASSWQNEQFF. Based on the CDR3 plus reference TRBV11-3 and TRBJ2-1, the full variable domain is EAGVVQSPRYKIIEKKQPVAFWCNPISGHNTLYWYLQNLGQGPELLIRYENEEAVDDSQLPKDRFSAERLKGVDSTLKIQPAELGDSAVYLCASSWQNEQFFGPGTRLTVL.